These 16 T cell receptor beta chains share one sample of origin, sequenced in a study of cytomegalovirus exposure and HLA in healthy donors. The PCR used 60 Vbeta and 13 Jbeta primers. Profiling relied on immunoSEQ multiplex PCR, and the TCRdb table lists in-frame clones only, not all of them. The data contain some 87,000 clones, 77% of them singletons. The sample was PBMCs. The receptors come from a man between 50 and 59 years old in good health and CMV-seropositive.

The CDR3 coding sequence is TGCGCCAGCAGCTTGGAAGGAGCTAGAGTTGGGGAGACCCAGTACTTC. Its protein product is CASSLEGARVGETQYF. The chain is built from TRBV5-1 and TRBJ2-5; D gene unclear. The CDR3 sequence is 16 residues long. V lost 0 bases to trimming and J lost 5 bases, with 17 bases between them. Looked up from germline, CDR1 is SGHRS and CDR2 is YFSETQ. Full variable domain (remainder filled in from reference TRBV5-1 and TRBJ2-5): KAGVTQTPRYLIKTRGQQVTLSCSPISGHRSVSWYQQTPGQGLQFLFEYFSETQRNKGNFPGRFSGRQFSNSRSEMNVSTLELGDSALYLCASSLEGARVGETQYFGPGTRLLVL.

The CDR3 spells CAISEVGGSYGYTF. CDR3 coding DNA: TGTGCCATCAGCGAGGTTGGGGGCTCGTATGGCTACACCTTC. This rearrangement joins TRBV10-3 to TRBJ1-2, with TRBD1 as a possible D gene (6 bases). Germline values: CDR1 ENHRY, CDR2 SYGVKD. The CDR3 spans 14 residues. V lost 6 bases and J 5 bases, leaving 16 bases between the germline ends.

This clone was detected once. V and J are TRBV19 and TRBJ2-7; possible D gene TRBD1, 5 bases. V lost 1 base and J 0 bases, leaving 13 bases between the germline ends. The CDR3 spans 16 residues. Germline CDR1 LNHDA, CDR2 SQIVND (reference sequence). CDR3 nucleotide sequence: TGTGCCAGTAGTATAGGCGGCAGGGCAGCCTCCTACGAGCAGTACTTC. It specifies CASSIGGRAASYEQYF.

The genes are TRBV5-6 and TRBJ1-1; possibly TRBD1 for D (6 bases). V lost 1 base, J lost 1 base, and 20 bases lay in between. CDR3 length equals 18 residues. In germline, CDR1 is SGHDT, CDR2 YYEEEE. The CDR3 DNA sequence: TGTGCCAGCAGCTTGCCTGGGGTGGGGGCAGAGAAGAACACTGAAGCTTTCTTT. Translating gives CASSLPGVGAEKNTEAFF.

V and J are TRBV2 and TRBJ2-3; unclear D gene. The CDR3 consists of 12 residues. Between the trimmed V and J ends, which lost 4 bases and 3 bases, there was a span of 5 bases. Looked up from germline, CDR1 is SNHLY and CDR2 is FYNNEI. The CDR3 sequence: CASSAETDTQYF. For the CDR3, the DNA is TGTGCCAGCAGTGCGGAGACAGATACGCAGTATTTT.

The V and J genes are TRBV30 and TRBJ2-5, with 9 bases fitting TRBD1. The DNA end favors TRBJ2-7, so the J call may be wrong. This CDR3 region has 15 residues. The germline V gene has CDR1 GTSNPN and CDR2 SVGIG (reference sequence). The CDR3 bases are TGTGCCTGGAGAAGGGGGACAGGGACCTCCTACGAGCAGTACTTC. The encoded protein is CAWRRGTGTSYEQYF.

This clone was detected only once. The chain joins TRBV18 to TRBJ2-2; D is uncertain. In germline, CDR1 is KGHSH, CDR2 LQKENI. The CDR3 consists of 13 residues. V dropped 2 bases and J dropped 4 bases, with 5 bases sitting between them. The DNA for the CDR3 is TGTGCCAGCTCACCATCCCTCACCGGGGAGCTGTTTTTT. Encoded protein: CASSPSLTGELFF.

The J gene is TRBJ1-2, the V gene TRBV5-1, with TRBD1 matching over 8 bases. This CDR3 has 13 residues. V shed 0 bases, J shed 8 bases, and the junction held 3 bases outside the gene matches. CDR1 and CDR2 (germline): SGHRS, YFSETQ. The CDR3: CASSLAGGGGYTF. The CDR3, as DNA: TGCGCCAGCAGCTTGGCAGGGGGCGGCGGCTACACCTTC.

The genes are TRBV6-6 and TRBJ1-5; 8 bases fit TRBD1. V lost 5 bases and J lost 6; bases outside the gene matches: 6. The CDR3 is 14 amino acids. Germline CDR1 MNHNY, CDR2 SVGAGI (reference sequence). The DNA of the CDR3 is TGTGCCAGCAGTAGAGGACAGGGCGGTCAGCCCCAGCATTTT. This encodes CASSRGQGGQPQHF.

The rearrangement links TRBV5-1 to TRBJ2-7; TRBD1 matches 11 bases. Germline V lookup: CDR1 SGHRS, CDR2 YFSETQ. The CDR3 has 14 amino acids. The V gene end was trimmed by 5 bases and the J gene end by 10 bases; junction bases not matched to a gene: 11. CDR3 region: CASSAGTGGRFQYF. In nucleotides, the CDR3 is TGCGCCAGCAGTGCCGGGACAGGGGGTAGGTTTCAGTACTTC. The entire variable domain, with the rest obtained from reference TRBV5-1 and TRBJ2-7, is as follows: KAGVTQTPRYLIKTRGQQVTLSCSPISGHRSVSWYQQTPGQGLQFLFEYFSETQRNKGNFPGRFSGRQFSNSRSEMNVSTLELGDSALYLCASSAGTGGRFQYFGPGTRLTVT.

CDR3 in DNA: TGTGCCAGCAGTGAGGTGACAGGGAGGAACACTGAAGCTTTCTTT. Translation: CASSEVTGRNTEAFF. The gene calls are TRBV25-1 and TRBJ1-1; 7 positions agree with TRBD1. Germline V CDR1 and CDR2: MGHDK, SYGVNS. The CDR3 runs to 15 residues. After removal of 3 bases from V and 1 base from J, the junction contained 5 bases not matched to a gene. Full variable domain (outside the CDR3, taken from reference TRBV25-1 and TRBJ1-1): EADIYQTPRYLVIGTGKKITLECSQTMGHDKMYWYQQDPGMELHLIHYSYGVNSTEKGDLSSESTVSRIRTEHFPLTLESARPSHTSQYLCASSEVTGRNTEAFFGQGTRLTVV.

V and J are TRBV7-8 and TRBJ2-1; 9 bases match TRBD2. Per germline, CDR1 SGHVS and CDR2 FQNEAQ. The CDR3 covers 15 residues. The V segment lost 6 bases and the J segment 4 bases; nucleotides outside the gene matches: 7. The CDR3 region is CASSAAGGQYNEQFF. In DNA form, the CDR3 reads TGTGCCAGCAGTGCGGCGGGGGGGCAGTACAATGAGCAGTTCTTC.

This clone was observed a few times. V is TRBV29-1 and J is TRBJ1-5, with 8 bases identical to TRBD1. CDR3 length: 14 residues. Germline CDR1 is SQVTM and CDR2 is ANQGSEA. Trimming took 6 bases from V and 0 from J; bases not matched to a gene: 4. The CDR3 DNA reads TGCAGCGTGGATACAGGGGGTAGCAATCAGCCCCAGCATTTT. Protein sequence: CSVDTGGSNQPQHF.

The J gene is TRBJ2-2, the V gene TRBV4-2, with D possibly being TRBD1 (6 bases). The CDR3 loop spans 17 amino acids. Germline lookup yields CDR1 LGHNA and CDR2 YNFKEQ. With 0 bases removed from V and 1 base from J, the gap between germline ends came to 12 bases. CDR3 nucleotides: TGTGCCAGCAGCCAAGAACCCGAGGGGGTGAACACCGGGGAGCTGTTTTTT. Its translation: CASSQEPEGVNTGELFF.

This sequence joins TRBV14 and TRBJ2-3; 9 bases match TRBD2. This CDR3 region has 17 residues. CDR1 is SGHDN, CDR2 FVKESK, per germline. V shed 1 base and J 4 bases; nucleotides not matched to a gene: 9. The CDR3 nucleotides read TGTGCCAGCAGCCAAGCGGTAGCGGGGGATGTCTCAGATACGCAGTATTTT. Its translation is CASSQAVAGDVSDTQYF.

This clone was found a few times. The DNA of the CDR3 is TGTGCCAGCACCCAATCGGCACGGGAGAATTCACCCCTCCACTTT. Translated: CASTQSARENSPLHF. The chain couples TRBV9 to TRBJ1-6, with no clear D. Per germline, CDR1 SGDLS and CDR2 YYNGEE. Trimming shortened V by 6 bases and J by 7 bases, and 17 bases separated the two germline ends. CDR3 length: 15 amino acids.